Reported below is one T cell receptor beta chain. Its specificity is unknown. The authors drew about 9.5 milliliters of peripheral blood from each donor. With a J-beta primer mix and a sample-barcoded 5' primer, a second PCR ran 7 to 11 cycles. Carrying 12 random nucleotides, a template-switch adaptor labeled each individual cDNA molecule. TCRdb passed the 5' RACE reads through MiXCR, listing each CDR3 protein once. The sample comprises about 770,000 distinct CDR3 sequences, 40% to 50% of which are singletons, and around 18% rests with the top ten. The data stem from a study of blood T cells in healthy people across ages. Unmatched junction bases numbered 13, after V lost 4 bases and J lost 5 bases. Germline CDR1 is SGHTA and CDR2 is FQGNSA. The CDR3 is made up of 16 amino acids. Study-wide findings and caveats: There were more naive CD4+ cells and higher diversity in long-lived donors than in aged donors. Researchers report that TCR beta diversity correlated strongly with naive T cell percentage.

What was sequenced was blood. The clonotype comes from a man between 60 and 70 years old in good health. The V call is TRBV7-2, the J call TRBJ1-2, with 7 positions matching TRBD1. The CDR3 loop is CASSSPGRQGGYGYTF. The CDR3 nucleotides read TGTGCCAGCAGCTCCCCCGGACGTCAGGGGGGATATGGCTACACCTTC.